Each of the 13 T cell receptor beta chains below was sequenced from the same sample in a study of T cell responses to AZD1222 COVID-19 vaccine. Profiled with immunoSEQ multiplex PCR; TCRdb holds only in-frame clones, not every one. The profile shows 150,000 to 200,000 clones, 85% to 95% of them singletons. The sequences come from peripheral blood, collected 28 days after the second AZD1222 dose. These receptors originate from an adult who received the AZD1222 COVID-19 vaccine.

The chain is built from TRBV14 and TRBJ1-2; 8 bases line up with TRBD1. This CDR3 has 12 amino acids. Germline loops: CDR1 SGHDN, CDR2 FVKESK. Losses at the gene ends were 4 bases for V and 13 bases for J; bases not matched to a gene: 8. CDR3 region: CASSLGTGLSTF. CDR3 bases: TGTGCCAGCAGCCTCGGGACAGGCCTCTCCACCTTC.

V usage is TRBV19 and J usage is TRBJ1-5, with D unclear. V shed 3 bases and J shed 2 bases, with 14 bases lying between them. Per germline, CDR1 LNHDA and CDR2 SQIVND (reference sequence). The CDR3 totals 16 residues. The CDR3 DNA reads TGTGCCAGTAGTATGGGTAGGGAAATGGGCAATCAGCCCCAGCATTTT. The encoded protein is CASSMGREMGNQPQHF.

The CDR3 loop is CAWSVLGGMNTEAFF. The CDR3 nucleotides read TGTGCCTGGAGTGTCCTCGGGGGCATGAACACTGAAGCTTTCTTT. The chain joins TRBV30 to TRBJ1-1; D might be TRBD1 (6 bases). The V end was cut by 0 bases, the J end by 0 bases, with 11 bases between. Germline CDR1 is GTSNPN and CDR2 is SVGIG (reference sequence). The CDR3 has 15 residues.

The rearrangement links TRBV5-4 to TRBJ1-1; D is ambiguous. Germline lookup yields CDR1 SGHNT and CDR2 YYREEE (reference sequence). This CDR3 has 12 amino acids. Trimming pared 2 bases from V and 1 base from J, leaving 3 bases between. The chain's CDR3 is CASSFTNTEAFF. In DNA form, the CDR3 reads TGTGCCAGCAGCTTCACGAACACTGAAGCTTTCTTT.

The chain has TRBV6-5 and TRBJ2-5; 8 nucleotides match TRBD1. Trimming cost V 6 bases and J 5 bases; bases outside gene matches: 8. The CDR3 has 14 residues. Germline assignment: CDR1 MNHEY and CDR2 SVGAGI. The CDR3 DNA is TGTGCCAGCAGCGCGGACAGGGTTAGGGAGACCCAGTACTTC. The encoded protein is CASSADRVRETQYF.

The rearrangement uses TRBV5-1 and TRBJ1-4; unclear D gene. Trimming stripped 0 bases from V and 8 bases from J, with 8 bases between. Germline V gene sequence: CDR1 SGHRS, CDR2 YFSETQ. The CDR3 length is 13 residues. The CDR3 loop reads CASSLGSGEKLFF. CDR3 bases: TGCGCCAGCAGCTTGGGCAGCGGGGAAAAACTGTTTTTT.

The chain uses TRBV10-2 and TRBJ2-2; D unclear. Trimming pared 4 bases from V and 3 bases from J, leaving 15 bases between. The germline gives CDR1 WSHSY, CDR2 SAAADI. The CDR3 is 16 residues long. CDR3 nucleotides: TGCGCCAGCAGTGTTATAAGGTTAGCCCACACCGGGGAGCTGTTTTTT. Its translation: CASSVIRLAHTGELFF.

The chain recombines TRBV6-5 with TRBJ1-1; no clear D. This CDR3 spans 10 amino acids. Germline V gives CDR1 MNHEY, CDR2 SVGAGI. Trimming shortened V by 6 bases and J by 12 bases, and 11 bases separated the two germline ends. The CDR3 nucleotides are TGTGCCAGCAGGAGTCAGACAACTTTCTTT. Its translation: CASRSQTTFF.

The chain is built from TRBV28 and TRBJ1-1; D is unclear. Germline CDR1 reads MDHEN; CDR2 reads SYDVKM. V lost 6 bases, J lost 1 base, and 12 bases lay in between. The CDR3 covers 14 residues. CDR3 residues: CASRTGWRNTEAFF. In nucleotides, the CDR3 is TGTGCCAGCAGAACCGGTTGGCGGAACACTGAAGCTTTCTTT.

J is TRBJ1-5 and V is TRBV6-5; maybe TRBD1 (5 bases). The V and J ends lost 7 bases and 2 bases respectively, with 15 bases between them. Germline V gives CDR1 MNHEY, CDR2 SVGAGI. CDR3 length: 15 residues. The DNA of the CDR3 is TGTGCCAGCACCCCTGACAGTCTCGGCAATCAGCCCCAGCATTTT. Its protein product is CASTPDSLGNQPQHF.

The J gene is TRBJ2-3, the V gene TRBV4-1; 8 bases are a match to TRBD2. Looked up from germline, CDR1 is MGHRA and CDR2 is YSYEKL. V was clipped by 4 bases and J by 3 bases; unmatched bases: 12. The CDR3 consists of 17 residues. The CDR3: CASSPLGAGGWTDTQYF. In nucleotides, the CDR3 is TGCGCCAGCAGCCCCCTTGGGGCGGGAGGATGGACAGATACGCAGTATTTT.

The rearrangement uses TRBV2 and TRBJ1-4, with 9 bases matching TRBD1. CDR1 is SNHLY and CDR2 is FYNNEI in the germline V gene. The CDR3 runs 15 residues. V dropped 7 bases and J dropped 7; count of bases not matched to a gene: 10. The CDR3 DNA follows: TGTGCCAGCACCTCTTCGGGACAGGGCCGTGAAAAACTGTTTTTT. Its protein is CASTSSGQGREKLFF. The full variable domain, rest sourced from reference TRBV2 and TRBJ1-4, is EPEVTQTPSHQVTQMGQEVILRCVPISNHLYFYWYRQILGQKVEFLVSFYNNEISEKSEIFDDQFSVERPDGSNFTLKIRSTKLEDSAMYFCASTSSGQGREKLFFGSGTQLSVL.

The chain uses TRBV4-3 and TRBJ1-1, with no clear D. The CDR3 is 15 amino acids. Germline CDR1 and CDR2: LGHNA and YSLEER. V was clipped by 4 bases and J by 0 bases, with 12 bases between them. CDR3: CASSRDRVMNTEAFF. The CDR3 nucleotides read TGCGCCAGCAGCCGGGATAGAGTAATGAACACTGAAGCTTTCTTT.